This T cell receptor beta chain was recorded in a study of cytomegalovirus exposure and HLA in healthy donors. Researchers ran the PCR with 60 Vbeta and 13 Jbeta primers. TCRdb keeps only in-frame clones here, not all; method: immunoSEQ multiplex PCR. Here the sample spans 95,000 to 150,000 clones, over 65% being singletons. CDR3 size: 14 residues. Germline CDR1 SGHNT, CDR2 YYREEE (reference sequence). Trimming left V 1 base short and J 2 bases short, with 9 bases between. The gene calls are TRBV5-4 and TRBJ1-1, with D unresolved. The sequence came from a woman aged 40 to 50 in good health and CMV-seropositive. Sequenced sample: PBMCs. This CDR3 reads CASSLFLGNTEAFF. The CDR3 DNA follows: TGTGCCAGCAGCTTGTTTTTGGGCAACACTGAAGCTTTCTTT.